Following are 27 T cell receptor beta chains from one sample sequenced in a study of control samples from healthy donors and cancer patients. The protocol was immunoSEQ multiplex PCR, while the TCRdb copy is restricted to in-frame clones and leaves out a portion. Of approximately 130,000 clones listed, about 86% were seen once; the top ten hold around an eighth. The sample comprised blood. The receptors come from a man aged 25-40 years in good health.

The chain has TRBV7-3 and TRBJ2-5, with a weak D call TRBD2 (7 bases). Germline values: CDR1 SGHTA, CDR2 FQGTGA. V lost 2 bases and J 4 bases, leaving 11 bases between the germline ends. This CDR3 has 14 amino acids. CDR3 protein: CASSLAGAGETQYF. As DNA, the CDR3 is TGTGCCAGCAGCTTAGCGGGGGCGGGAGAGACCCAGTACTTC.

J is TRBJ2-2 and V is TRBV9; 12 bases align to TRBD1. Germline V gene lookup returns CDR1 SGDLS and CDR2 YYNGEE. The CDR3 sequence is 17 residues long. Trimming removed 0 bases from V and 4 bases from J; junction bases left unmatched: 4. The CDR3 reads CASSVVPGQGATGELFF. As DNA, the CDR3 is TGTGCCAGCAGCGTAGTTCCGGGACAGGGGGCCACCGGGGAGCTGTTTTTT.

The rearrangement joins TRBV18 to TRBJ1-3, with D uncertain. The CDR3 runs to 14 residues. Germline V gene sequence: CDR1 KGHSH, CDR2 LQKENI. The germline V and J ends were trimmed by 6 bases and 0 bases, with 9 bases remaining between them. As DNA, the CDR3 is TGTGCCAGCTCCCTGGACTACTCTGGAAACACCATATATTTT. Its translation: CASSLDYSGNTIYF.

This chain uses TRBV24-1 with TRBJ2-1; D remains unclear. This CDR3 region has 15 residues. Germline-derived CDR1 and CDR2 are KGHDR and SFDVKD. Trimming cost V 3 bases and J 4 bases, with 12 bases left between them. The CDR3 loop reads CATSDRGPTYNEQFF. DNA of the CDR3: TGTGCCACCAGTGATCGAGGCCCAACATACAATGAGCAGTTCTTC.

This clone occurred once. The rearrangement joins TRBV30 to TRBJ1-1; 8 bases line up with TRBD1. The CDR3 has 13 amino acids. The junction had 5 bases not matched to a gene; V was cut back by 4 bases and J by 4 bases. CDR1 GTSNPN and CDR2 SVGIG come from the germline V gene (reference sequence). CDR3 DNA sequence: TGTGCCTGGACCGCCACAGGGGGCACTGAAGCTTTCTTT. It encodes CAWTATGGTEAFF.

The V gene is TRBV4-1, the J gene TRBJ1-1; TRBD1 might be the D (6 bases). The CDR3 totals 16 residues. V lost 0 bases to trimming and J lost 1 base, with 12 bases between them. CDR1 is MGHRA, CDR2 YSYEKL, per germline. CDR3: CASSQDSWTENTEAFF. In DNA form, the CDR3 reads TGCGCCAGCAGCCAAGATAGCTGGACAGAGAACACTGAAGCTTTCTTT.

The V call is TRBV18, the J call TRBJ1-2, with 7 bases that match TRBD1. Germline CDR1 and CDR2: KGHSH and LQKENI. The CDR3 has 16 residues. V lost 2 bases and J lost 5; bases outside the gene matches: 11. The CDR3 region has the DNA TGTGCCAGCTCACCAGAAGGGACAGCCCGAGGATATGGCTACACCTTC. Translated: CASSPEGTARGYGYTF.

The chain joins TRBV7-2 to TRBJ1-2; tentatively, D is TRBD1 (6 bases). The germline CDR1 and CDR2 sequences are SGHTA and FQGNSA. The CDR3 sequence is 15 residues long. The germline V and J ends were trimmed by 1 base and 2 bases, with 11 bases remaining between them. The CDR3 spells CASSLVVQGNYGYTF. The CDR3 DNA follows: TGTGCCAGCAGCTTAGTGGTTCAGGGGAACTATGGCTACACCTTC. The whole variable domain, filled in from reference TRBV7-2 and TRBJ1-2, reads GAGVSQSPSNKVTEKGKDVELRCDPISGHTALYWYRQSLGQGLEFLIYFQGNSAPDKSGLPSDRFSAERTGGSVSTLTIQRTQQEDSAVYLCASSLVVQGNYGYTFGSGTRLTVV.

The V gene is TRBV19, the J gene TRBJ1-1; 7 bases line up with TRBD1. The junction had 8 bases not matched to a gene; V was cut back by 0 bases and J by 10 bases. CDR1 and CDR2 from the germline V gene are LNHDA and SQIVND (reference sequence). The CDR3 has 14 amino acids. The CDR3: CASSIDPQAGGAFF. Written as DNA, the CDR3 is TGTGCCAGTAGTATAGATCCTCAGGCAGGGGGAGCTTTCTTT.

The chain uses TRBV24-1 and TRBJ1-2; 10 bases align to TRBD1. The V gene's germline CDR1 is KGHDR and CDR2 SFDVKD. This CDR3 is 15 amino acids long. The junction had 13 bases not matched to a gene; V was cut back by 6 bases and J by 10 bases. CDR3 region: CATSHATGTGVYYTF. DNA for the CDR3: TGTGCCACCAGTCACGCTACCGGGACAGGGGTGTACTACACCTTC.

V and J are TRBV6-6 and TRBJ1-5; no clear D gene. Per germline, CDR1 MNHNY and CDR2 SVGAGI (reference sequence). The CDR3 runs 15 residues. Trimming left V 8 bases short and J 0 bases short, with 14 bases between. In nucleotides, the CDR3 is TGTGCCAGCCGGGAAGACATATATAGCAATCAGCCCCAGCATTTT. As protein: CASREDIYSNQPQHF.

The chain uses TRBV19 and TRBJ1-3, with 9 bases matching TRBD1. V lost 10 bases, J lost 4 bases, and 8 bases stayed unmatched. From germline, CDR1 is LNHDA and CDR2 SQIVND (reference sequence). CDR3 length: 14 amino acids. The CDR3 region has the DNA TGTGCCACCGCAACAGGGGGCGGAGGAAACACCATATATTTT. This translates into CATATGGGGNTIYF.

The chain employs TRBV3-1 (or the pseudogene TRBV3-2) and TRBJ1-3; D uncertain. V lost 4 bases and J 4 bases, leaving 14 bases between the germline ends. This CDR3 contains 15 residues. Germline V lookup: CDR1 LGHDT, CDR2 YNNKEL (reference sequence). CDR3 nucleotides: TGTGCCAGCAGCCCCAACCGACGTAACGGAAACACCATATATTTT. It codes for CASSPNRRNGNTIYF.

The genes are TRBV10-3 and TRBJ2-6, with TRBD1 identical over 8 bases. The ends lost 6 bases at V and 2 bases at J; junction bases unmatched: 0. The CDR3 consists of 14 residues. The germline gives CDR1 ENHRY, CDR2 SYGVKD. The CDR3 sequence is CAIRQGAGANVLTF. For the CDR3, the DNA is TGTGCCATCAGACAGGGGGCTGGGGCCAACGTCCTGACTTTC.

This clone was counted between two and nine times. The chain carries TRBV10-1 and TRBJ1-6, with TRBD1 matching over 7 bases. Germline V gives CDR1 WNHNN, CDR2 SYGVQD (reference sequence). The CDR3 contains 14 residues. Trimming cost V 6 bases and J 7 bases; bases outside gene matches: 6. The CDR3 protein is CASRGDRENSPLHF. The CDR3, as DNA: TGCGCCAGCAGAGGCGACAGGGAAAATTCACCCCTCCACTTT.

V gene TRBV7-6 combines with J gene TRBJ1-1; D is ambiguous. The CDR3 is 11 residues long. CDR1 is SGHVS, CDR2 FNYEAQ, per germline. V lost 3 bases and J 4 bases, leaving 3 bases between the germline ends. CDR3 amino acids: CASSLGTEAFF. The CDR3 DNA follows: TGTGCCAGCAGCTTGGGCACTGAAGCTTTCTTT.

The V call is TRBV18, the J call TRBJ2-3, with 7 bases that match TRBD2. V lost 0 bases, J lost 2 bases, and 8 bases stayed unmatched. The CDR3 extends over 17 amino acids. From germline, CDR1 is KGHSH and CDR2 LQKENI. CDR3 sequence: CASSPPTGTTNTDTQYF. DNA for the CDR3: TGTGCCAGCTCACCACCGACGGGGACTACCAACACAGATACGCAGTATTTT.

V gene TRBV15 combines with J gene TRBJ1-4; D remains unclear. In germline, CDR1 is LNHNV, CDR2 YYDKDF (reference sequence). The CDR3 runs 15 residues. V lost 5 bases to trimming and J lost 5 bases, with 15 bases between them. The DNA for the CDR3 is TGTGCCACCAGCCCCCGGGAGAACCTCAATGAAAAACTGTTTTTT. Residues: CATSPRENLNEKLFF.

The rearrangement uses TRBV5-1 and TRBJ1-1; possible D gene TRBD1, 6 bases. In germline, CDR1 is SGHRS, CDR2 YFSETQ. The CDR3 totals 16 residues. The V end lost 4 bases, the J end lost 1 base, and 17 bases lay between the germline ends. Here the CDR3 DNA reads TGCGCCAGCAGCCCTTCTACCCAGGGGCCGAACACTGAAGCTTTCTTT. It specifies CASSPSTQGPNTEAFF.

This clone was seen just once. V usage is TRBV27 and J usage is TRBJ2-2; D possibly corresponds to TRBD1 (5 bases). CDR1 is MNHEY and CDR2 is SMNVEV in the germline V gene (reference sequence). The CDR3 covers 15 residues. The V end lost 6 bases, the J end lost 6 bases, and 17 bases lay between the germline ends. CDR3 in amino acids: CASRRETVVSGELFF. In DNA, the CDR3 is TGTGCCAGCAGACGCGAGACAGTGGTCTCCGGGGAGCTGTTTTTT.

The chain is built from TRBV7-2 and TRBJ1-4, with D possibly being TRBD1 (5 bases). This CDR3 contains 14 residues. Trimming took 5 bases from V and 0 from J, leaving 7 bases between them. Germline V gene data show CDR1 as SGHTA and CDR2 as FQGNSA. Written as DNA, the CDR3 is TGTGCCAGCAGCCGGGACGCAACTAATGAAAAACTGTTTTTT. Its protein product is CASSRDATNEKLFF.

The chain employs TRBV11-2 and TRBJ2-2; TRBD1 matches at 8 bases. Germline-derived CDR1 and CDR2 are SGHAT and FQNNGV. Germline trimming cut 7 bases from V and 6 bases from J; bases unmatched to any gene: 4. CDR3 length: 13 residues. CDR3: CASNMDRAGELFF. CDR3 in DNA: TGTGCCAGCAACATGGACAGGGCCGGGGAGCTGTTTTTT.

This clone appeared once. This rearrangement joins TRBV5-5 to TRBJ2-5; D may be TRBD2 (7 bases). V lost 1 base to trimming and J lost 2 bases, with 18 bases between them. Germline V CDR1 and CDR2: SGHKS, YYEKEE (reference sequence). This CDR3 has 17 residues. The CDR3 loop reads CASSLLPLGGPQETQYF. Written as DNA, the CDR3 is TGTGCCAGCAGCTTGCTCCCTTTGGGGGGGCCTCAAGAGACCCAGTACTTC.

This sequence joins TRBV19 and TRBJ2-5; 15 bases align to TRBD2. Looked up from germline, CDR1 is LNHDA and CDR2 is SQIVND (reference sequence). V lost 3 bases to trimming and J lost 5 bases; unmatched junction nucleotides: 1. This CDR3 spans 15 amino acids. The DNA for the CDR3 is TGTGCCAGTAGTATCGGACTAGCGGGGGGGGAGACCCAGTACTTC. Its translation is CASSIGLAGGETQYF.

The chain recombines TRBV11-2 with TRBJ2-3; no definite D call. The V and J ends lost 0 bases and 14 bases respectively, with 12 bases between them. CDR3 length: 12 amino acids. Germline V gives CDR1 SGHAT, CDR2 FQNNGV. This CDR3 is CASSLEAVPGYF. In nucleotides, the CDR3 is TGTGCCAGCAGCTTAGAGGCGGTTCCTGGGTATTTT.

The gene calls are TRBV7-2 and TRBJ1-1; possible D gene TRBD1, 5 bases. This CDR3 comprises 15 residues. Per the germline V gene, CDR1 is SGHTA and CDR2 is FQGNSA. V lost 6 bases to trimming and J lost 1 base, with 15 bases between them. The CDR3 bases are TGTGCCAGCAGTGCTCTTAGCAGGGCGAACACTGAAGCTTTCTTT. Translated: CASSALSRANTEAFF.

V is TRBV11-3 and J is TRBJ2-3; no firm D call. The CDR3 covers 16 residues. V was shortened by 5 bases and J by 2 bases, with 17 bases between the two germline ends. Germline-derived CDR1 and CDR2 are SGHNT and YENEEA. CDR3 nucleotide sequence: TGTGCCAGCAGCCGAAATCATCCAGGAAACACAGATACGCAGTATTTT. Translated, it gives CASSRNHPGNTDTQYF.